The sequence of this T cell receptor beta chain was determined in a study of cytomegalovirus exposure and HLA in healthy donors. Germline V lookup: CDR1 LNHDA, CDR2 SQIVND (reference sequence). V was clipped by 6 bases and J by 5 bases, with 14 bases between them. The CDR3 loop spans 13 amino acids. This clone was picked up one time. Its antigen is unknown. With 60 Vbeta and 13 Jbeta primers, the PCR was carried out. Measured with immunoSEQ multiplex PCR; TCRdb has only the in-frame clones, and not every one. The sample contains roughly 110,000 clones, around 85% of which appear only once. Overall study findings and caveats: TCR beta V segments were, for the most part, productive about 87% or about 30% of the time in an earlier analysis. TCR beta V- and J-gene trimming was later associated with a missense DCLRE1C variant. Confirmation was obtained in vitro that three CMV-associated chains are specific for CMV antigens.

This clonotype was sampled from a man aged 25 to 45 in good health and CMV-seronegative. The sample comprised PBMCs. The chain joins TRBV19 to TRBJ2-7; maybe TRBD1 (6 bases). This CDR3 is CASSNRDVDEQYF. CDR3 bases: TGTGCCAGTAGCAACAGGGATGTCGACGAGCAGTACTTC.